This TCR beta chain was profiled in a study of blood T cell repertoires in COVID-19. Per the study methods: Amplification of reference gene primers was used by the study to estimate nucleated cell counts. TCRdb keeps only in-frame clones here, not all; method: immunoSEQ multiplex PCR. V and J calls and clone size are copied from that table; D and trimming were computed from the DNA. The profile shows about 150,000 clones, about 81% of them singletons. This clone was observed once. Trimming cost V 1 base and J 2 bases, with 12 bases left between them. The CDR3 covers 17 residues. Germline CDR1 LGHDT, CDR2 YNNKEL (reference sequence).

This receptor was obtained from a man aged 45 to 65 who had recovered from COVID-19. Sequenced input: PBMCs or T cells enriched from blood (not recorded which). The chain has TRBV3-1 (or the pseudogene TRBV3-2) and TRBJ2-6; D is unclear. CDR3 in amino acids: CASSQVLSTPGANVLTF. DNA of the CDR3: TGTGCCAGCAGCCAAGTATTATCTACCCCTGGGGCCAACGTCCTGACTTTC.